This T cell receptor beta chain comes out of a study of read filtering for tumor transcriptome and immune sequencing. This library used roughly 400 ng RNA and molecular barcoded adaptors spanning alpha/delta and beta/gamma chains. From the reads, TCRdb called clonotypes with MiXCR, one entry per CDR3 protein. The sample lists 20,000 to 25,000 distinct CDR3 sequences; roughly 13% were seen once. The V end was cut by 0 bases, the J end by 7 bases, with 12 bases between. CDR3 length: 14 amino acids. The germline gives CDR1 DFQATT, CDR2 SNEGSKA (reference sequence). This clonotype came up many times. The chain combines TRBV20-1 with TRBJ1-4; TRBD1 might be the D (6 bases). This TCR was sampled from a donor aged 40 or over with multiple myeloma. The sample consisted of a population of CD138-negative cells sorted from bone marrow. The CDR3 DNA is TGCAGTGCTAGAGATTCAAAGGGGGGTGAAAAACTGTTTTTT. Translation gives CSARDSKGGEKLFF.